This T cell receptor (beta chain) came from a study of blood T cells in healthy people across ages. As regards this clonotype: Antigen: not known.

Study findings and constraints: Higher diversity, along with more naive CD4+ cells, distinguished long-lived donors from aged donors. Shifts in expanded clonotypes may have been confounded by donor CMV status, which was unknown. Per million T cells, TCR beta diversity dropped about linearly as age rose.

Germline V lookup: CDR1 WSHSY, CDR2 SAAADI. V dropped 8 bases and J dropped 2 bases, with 14 bases sitting between them. There are 14 residues in the CDR3. Sample-barcoded 5' priming and a J-beta primer mix drove a second PCR of roughly 7 to 11 cycles. Every cDNA molecule carried a tag from a template-switch adaptor bearing 12 random nucleotides. Each CDR3 protein gets one entry after TCRdb re-called the 5' RACE reads with MiXCR. The sample has some 1.5 million distinct CDR3 sequences; roughly 27% are singletons. The chain carries TRBV10-2 and TRBJ2-3, with TRBD1 as a possible D gene (6 bases). Sequenced sample: blood. This TCR was sampled from a woman aged 30 to 39 in good health. The CDR3 loop reads CASGRDINTDTQYF. CDR3 DNA: TGCGCCAGCGGAAGGGACATAAACACAGATACGCAGTATTTT.